This T cell receptor beta chain is drawn from a study of T-cell memory formation after mild COVID-19. Regarding the study as a whole: Whereas later expanders leaned CD4+, clones contracting day 15 to 85 showed a balanced CD4/CD8 makeup.

Trimming took 5 bases from V and 14 from J, leaving 13 bases between them. The CDR3 is 12 amino acids. Germline values: CDR1 SGHNT, CDR2 YENEEA. This clonotype has only a few counts. Its antigen remains unknown. Each CDR3 protein is one row after TCRdb ran MiXCR on the 5' RACE reads. The sample includes some 54,000 distinct CDR3 sequences, more than 8% seen only once; the top ten take 1.2%. This sequence originates from a man aged 18 to 30 who had mild COVID-19 (a few samples of this study predate the infection). Cell type and time point are not known. The genes are TRBV11-3 and TRBJ1-6; D gene unclear. Sequencing input: PBMCs or a T cell subset sorted from them (not recorded which). For the CDR3, the DNA is TGTGCCAGCAGCCCGGACGGTCTAACCCTCCACTTT. Protein sequence: CASSPDGLTLHF.